Sequencing of this TCR beta chain was carried out in a study of shared clonotypes between healthy human individuals. Findings and limits, study-wide: Roughly 5% of naive CD4 clonotypes were shared across a few donors. Non-shared clonotypes displayed generation probabilities falling below those of clonotypes present in all four donors.

CD8 cells regarded as naive lacked CD45RO, were positively chosen for CCR7, and omitted terminally differentiated effector memory CD45RA+ cells. Everyone who donated was a Caucasian adult who lived in Nashville, Tennessee. Trimming removed 2 bases from V and 0 bases from J, with 10 bases in between. This CDR3 contains 15 residues. Germline CDR1 and CDR2: MNHEY and SVGAGI. The protocol was immunoSEQ multiplex PCR, while the TCRdb copy is restricted to in-frame clones and leaves out a portion. The sample lists around 620,000 clones, 95% occurring once. About this clone: Its antigen is unidentified.

Sequences were obtained from naive CD8+ T cells sorted from blood. The origin of this receptor is a woman in her thirties in good health. V gene TRBV6-5 combines with J gene TRBJ1-2; D gene uncertain. CDR3 amino acids: CASSYDGGSNYGYTF. The DNA for the CDR3 is TGTGCCAGCAGTTACGACGGAGGGTCTAACTATGGCTACACCTTC.